This passage covers 25 T cell receptor beta chains from one sample sequenced in a study of CD8+ T cells in alopecia areata. The treatment was: oral pan-JAK inhibitor, 5-10 mg twice daily. Sequencing used cDNA as its template, made by extracting RNA and reverse transcribing it. Repertoires were generated with immunoSEQ multiplex PCR, while TCRdb's copy carries only in-frame clones and drops some. This repertoire shows about 200,000 clones, approximately 61% found once; its top ten account for 0.95% to 1.1%. Sequenced here: CD4+ T cells sorted from blood, sampled at week 24, from a patient treated with tofacitinib. The origin of the receptors is a human donor with alopecia areata.

The rearrangement joins TRBV30 to TRBJ2-7; D uncertain. Germline CDR1 and CDR2: GTSNPN and SVGIG (reference sequence). The CDR3 runs 14 residues. Trimming shortened V by 1 base and J by 3 bases, and 13 bases separated the two germline ends. CDR3 sequence reads: CAWSDGGIVYEQYF. The CDR3, as DNA: TGTGCCTGGAGTGATGGTGGGATCGTCTACGAGCAGTACTTC.

This sequence joins TRBV5-1 and TRBJ1-2; the match to TRBD1 covers 7 bases. Germline CDR1 is SGHRS and CDR2 is YFSETQ. Trimming removed 5 bases from V and 8 bases from J; junction bases left unmatched: 15. CDR3 length: 15 residues. As DNA, the CDR3 is TGCGCCAGCAGTCCGACAGGGCCAACTACCGTAGGCTACACCTTC. Its translation: CASSPTGPTTVGYTF.

J is TRBJ1-5 and V is TRBV19, with D unresolved. V shed 3 bases and J shed 5 bases, with 8 bases lying between them. Germline assignment: CDR1 LNHDA and CDR2 SQIVND (reference sequence). The CDR3 length is 13 residues. CDR3 nucleotide sequence: TGTGCCAGTAGTATCGGTAGGGATCAGCCCCAGCATTTT. Its translation is CASSIGRDQPQHF.

A few counts support this clone. The chain links TRBV4-3 to TRBJ2-5, with 7 bases that match TRBD2. Trimming removed 0 bases from V and 5 bases from J; junction bases left unmatched: 6. Germline V CDR1 and CDR2: LGHNA, YSLEER. The CDR3 runs to 15 residues. The chain's CDR3 is CASSQEPGGSETQYF. The CDR3 coding sequence is TGCGCCAGCAGCCAAGAACCCGGGGGGTCTGAGACCCAGTACTTC.

The sample holds a few counts of this clone. The chain employs TRBV19 and TRBJ1-5; D gene ambiguous. Germline CDR1 is LNHDA and CDR2 is SQIVND (reference sequence). V lost 2 bases and J 9 bases, leaving 11 bases between the germline ends. The CDR3 is made up of 13 amino acids. DNA of the CDR3: TGTGCCAGTAGTATATCTCCATATTGGCCCCAGCATTTT. Protein: CASSISPYWPQHF.

This clone has only a few counts. CDR3 amino acids: CASSYARVDSPLHF. In DNA, the CDR3 is TGTGCCAGCAGTTACGCCAGGGTGGATTCACCCCTCCACTTT. This sequence joins TRBV6-5 and TRBJ1-6; tentatively, D is TRBD1 (5 bases). The CDR3 contains 14 residues. Germline CDR1 and CDR2: MNHEY and SVGAGI. Trimming left V 2 bases short and J 8 bases short, with 10 bases between.

The chain has TRBV29-1 and TRBJ1-1; D remains unclear. This CDR3 has 12 amino acids. Germline V gives CDR1 SQVTM, CDR2 ANQGSEA. With 3 bases removed from V and 5 bases from J, the gap between germline ends came to 10 bases. The CDR3 DNA is TGCAGCGTTGACAAGTTTATGACTGAAGCTTTCTTT. As protein: CSVDKFMTEAFF. Using reference TRBV29-1 and TRBJ1-1 for the parts outside the CDR3, the full variable domain is SAVISQKPSRDICQRGTSLTIQCQVDSQVTMMFWYRQQPGQSLTLIATANQGSEATYESGFVIDKFPISRPNLTFSTLTVSNMSPEDSSIYLCSVDKFMTEAFFGQGTRLTVV.

The chain uses TRBV10-1 and TRBJ2-1; D is uncertain. V dropped 6 bases and J dropped 1 base, with 10 bases sitting between them. Germline CDR1 reads WNHNN; CDR2 reads SYGVQD (reference sequence). CDR3 length: 14 residues. CDR3 sequence (DNA): TGCGCCAGCAGCGGGTCGGAATCCTACAATGAGCAGTTCTTC. It yields the protein CASSGSESYNEQFF.

This clone was counted a single time. The chain joins TRBV5-1 to TRBJ2-3; no definite D call. Germline CDR1 is SGHRS and CDR2 is YFSETQ. V lost 4 bases to trimming and J lost 2 bases, with 14 bases between them. This CDR3 spans 15 amino acids. The CDR3 sequence is CASSPDSPTTDTQYF. In DNA, the CDR3 is TGCGCCAGCAGCCCCGACTCCCCTACCACAGATACGCAGTATTTT.

The V and J genes are TRBV9 and TRBJ1-6; D gene ambiguous. The CDR3 has 12 residues. Looked up from germline, CDR1 is SGDLS and CDR2 is YYNGEE. Trimming shortened V by 4 bases and J by 7 bases, and 6 bases separated the two germline ends. CDR3 nucleotide sequence: TGTGCCAGCAGCCCCTCGAATTCACCCCTCCACTTT. This codes for CASSPSNSPLHF.

The rearrangement links TRBV4-1 to TRBJ1-6; 8 nucleotides align to TRBD1. The CDR3 spans 15 residues. CDR1 is MGHRA and CDR2 is YSYEKL in the germline V gene. Losses at the gene ends were 1 base for V and 8 bases for J; bases not matched to a gene: 4. The chain's CDR3 is CASSQADRVDSPLHF. The DNA for the CDR3 is TGCGCCAGCAGCCAAGCGGACAGGGTTGATTCACCCCTCCACTTT.

The rearrangement links TRBV29-1 to TRBJ1-2; D remains ambiguous. V lost 2 bases to trimming and J lost 5 bases, with 9 bases between them. Germline CDR1 and CDR2: SQVTM and ANQGSEA. The CDR3 contains 12 residues. The CDR3 loop reads CSVETGMYGYTF. The DNA of the CDR3 is TGCAGCGTTGAAACGGGGATGTATGGCTACACCTTC.

The chain has TRBV5-1 and TRBJ2-3; 7 bases align to TRBD1. V lost 4 bases to trimming and J lost 5 bases; unmatched junction nucleotides: 4. There are 13 residues in the CDR3. Germline V gene lookup returns CDR1 SGHRS and CDR2 YFSETQ. The DNA for the CDR3 is TGCGCCAGCAGCGAGGGACAGCGAGATACGCAGTATTTT. Its translation is CASSEGQRDTQYF.

The V gene is TRBV7-2, the J gene TRBJ2-7; D may be TRBD2 (5 bases). The CDR3 spans 14 residues. Germline V lookup: CDR1 SGHTA, CDR2 FQGNSA. Trimming left V 0 bases short and J 2 bases short, with 8 bases between. This chain's CDR3 is CASSLAGRAYEQYF. The CDR3 DNA sequence: TGTGCCAGCAGCTTAGCGGGGAGAGCCTACGAGCAGTACTTC.

The V and J genes are TRBV2 and TRBJ1-5; TRBD1 matches 9 bases. This CDR3 comprises 16 residues. The V gene end was trimmed by 5 bases and the J gene end by 0 bases; junction bases not matched to a gene: 5. The germline gives CDR1 SNHLY, CDR2 FYNNEI. The CDR3 loop is CASSPGTGSSNQPQHF. For the CDR3, the DNA is TGTGCCAGCAGTCCCGGGACAGGGAGTAGCAATCAGCCCCAGCATTTT.

The chain recombines TRBV2 with TRBJ2-1; D is unresolved. CDR3 length equals 11 residues. Trimming cost V 2 bases and J 15 bases, with 11 bases left between them. Germline V gene sequence: CDR1 SNHLY, CDR2 FYNNEI. In nucleotides, the CDR3 is TGTGCCAGCAGTGAAAGCATAATACGGTTCTTC. Translation: CASSESIIRFF.

J is TRBJ2-1 and V is TRBV29-1; D ambiguous. The length of the CDR3 is 12 residues. The V end lost 3 bases, the J end lost 6 bases, and 9 bases lay between the germline ends. Germline-derived CDR1 and CDR2 are SQVTM and ANQGSEA. The CDR3 reads CSVDFLGNEQFF. DNA for the CDR3: TGCAGCGTTGACTTTTTGGGCAATGAGCAGTTCTTC.

The chain combines TRBV29-1 with TRBJ1-1; D not resolved. Looked up from germline, CDR1 is SQVTM and CDR2 is ANQGSEA. Trimming left V 3 bases short and J 14 bases short, with 13 bases between. The CDR3 length is 10 residues. This chain's CDR3 is CSVDGGRVFF. The CDR3 DNA follows: TGCAGCGTTGATGGCGGACGGGTCTTCTTT.

The genes are TRBV29-1 and TRBJ1-2; D is uncertain. Germline loops: CDR1 SQVTM, CDR2 ANQGSEA. CDR3 size: 18 residues. Trimming left V 8 bases short and J 3 bases short, with 31 bases between. CDR3 in DNA: TGCAGCCCTAGACCCTTGGACGAGTTGGGATCCCTAGACTATGGCTACACCTTC. Residues: CSPRPLDELGSLDYGYTF.

The chain carries TRBV5-4 and TRBJ2-1; 8 bases match TRBD2. Germline CDR1 and CDR2: SGHNT and YYREEE (reference sequence). Trimming took 5 bases from V and 5 from J; bases not matched to a gene: 6. The CDR3 has 14 amino acids. The CDR3 bases are TGTGCCAGCAGATGGCGGGGGGACCACAATGAGCAGTTCTTC. Its protein is CASRWRGDHNEQFF.

V is TRBV30 and J is TRBJ2-6; 7 positions agree with TRBD1. V lost 3 bases, J lost 0 bases, and 2 bases stayed unmatched. CDR1 is GTSNPN, CDR2 SVGIG, per germline (reference sequence). The CDR3 consists of 15 residues. The CDR3 bases are TGTGCCTGGAGCCGGGACAGCTCTGGGGCCAACGTCCTGACTTTC. It specifies CAWSRDSSGANVLTF.

The chain joins TRBV9 to TRBJ2-5, with D maybe TRBD2 (5 bases). Trimming removed 0 bases from V and 7 bases from J, with 16 bases in between. CDR1 and CDR2 (germline): SGDLS, YYNGEE. The CDR3 is 15 residues long. The CDR3 region is CASSVVEGPTGTQYF. CDR3 bases: TGTGCCAGCAGCGTAGTAGAGGGTCCTACGGGGACCCAGTACTTC.

With respect to this clone: This sample also contains other DNA sequences that code for the same CDR3. This sequence joins TRBV5-1 and TRBJ1-6; 7 positions match TRBD1. With 2 bases clipped from V and 7 bases from J, the junction kept 6 bases outside the gene matches. The CDR3 covers 15 residues. Germline CDR1 SGHRS, CDR2 YFSETQ. CDR3 amino acids: CASSFSGTENSPLHF. CDR3 nucleotides: TGCGCCAGCAGCTTCTCCGGGACAGAAAATTCACCCCTCCACTTT. Drawing the rest from reference TRBV5-1 and TRBJ1-6, the complete variable domain is KAGVTQTPRYLIKTRGQQVTLSCSPISGHRSVSWYQQTPGQGLQFLFEYFSETQRNKGNFPGRFSGRQFSNSRSEMNVSTLELGDSALYLCASSFSGTENSPLHFGNGTRLTVT.

The rearrangement joins TRBV29-1 to TRBJ2-2; D perhaps matches TRBD1 (5 bases). The CDR3 is made up of 14 amino acids. The V end was cut by 5 bases, the J end by 1 base, with 11 bases between. The germline V gene has CDR1 SQVTM and CDR2 ANQGSEA. The CDR3: CSVSPRGNTGELFF. CDR3 DNA: TGCAGCGTTAGCCCTAGGGGGAACACCGGGGAGCTGTTTTTT.

This chain connects TRBV30 to TRBJ1-1; D call uncertain. Trimming shortened V by 2 bases and J by 4 bases, and 17 bases separated the two germline ends. The germline CDR1 and CDR2 sequences are GTSNPN and SVGIG (reference sequence). The CDR3 runs 15 residues. For the CDR3, the DNA is TGTGCCTGGAGTCCTTCCCTCGTCGGTAGCACTGAAGCTTTCTTT. Translating gives CAWSPSLVGSTEAFF.